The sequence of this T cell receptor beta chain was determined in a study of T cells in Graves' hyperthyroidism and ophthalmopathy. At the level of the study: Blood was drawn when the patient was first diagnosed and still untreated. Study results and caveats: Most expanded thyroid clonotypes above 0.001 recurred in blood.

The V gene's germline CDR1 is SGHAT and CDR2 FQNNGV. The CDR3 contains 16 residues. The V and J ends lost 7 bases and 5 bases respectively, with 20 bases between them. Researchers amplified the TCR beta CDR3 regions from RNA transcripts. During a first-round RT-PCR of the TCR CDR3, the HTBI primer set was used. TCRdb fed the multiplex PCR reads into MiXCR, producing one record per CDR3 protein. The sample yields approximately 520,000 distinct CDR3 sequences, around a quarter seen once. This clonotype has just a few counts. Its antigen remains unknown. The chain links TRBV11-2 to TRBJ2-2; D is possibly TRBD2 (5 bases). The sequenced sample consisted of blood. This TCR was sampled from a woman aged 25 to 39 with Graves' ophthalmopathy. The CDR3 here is CASTSLGRMGTGELFF. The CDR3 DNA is TGTGCCAGCACATCCCTTGGGAGAATGGGTACCGGGGAGCTGTTTTTT. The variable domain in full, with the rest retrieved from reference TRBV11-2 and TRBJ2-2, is EAGVAQSPRYKIIEKRQSVAFWCNPISGHATLYWYQQILGQGPKLLIQFQNNGVVDDSQLPKDRFSAERLKGVDSTLKIQPAKLEDSAVYLCASTSLGRMGTGELFFGEGSRLTVL.